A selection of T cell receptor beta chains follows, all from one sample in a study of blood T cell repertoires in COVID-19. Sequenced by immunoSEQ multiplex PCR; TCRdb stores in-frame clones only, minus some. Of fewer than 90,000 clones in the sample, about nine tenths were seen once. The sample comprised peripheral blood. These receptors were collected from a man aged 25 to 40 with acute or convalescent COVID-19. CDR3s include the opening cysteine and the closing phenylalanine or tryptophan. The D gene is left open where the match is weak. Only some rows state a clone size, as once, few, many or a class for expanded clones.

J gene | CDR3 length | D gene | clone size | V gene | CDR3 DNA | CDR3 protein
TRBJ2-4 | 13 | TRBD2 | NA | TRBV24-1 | TGTGCCACCATGGGCGGGGGAGGCGACATTCAGTACTTC | CATMGGGGDIQYF
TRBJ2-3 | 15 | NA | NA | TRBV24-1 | TGTGCCACCAGTGATAGGGCGGGTAGCACAGATACGCAGTATTTT | CATSDRAGSTDTQYF
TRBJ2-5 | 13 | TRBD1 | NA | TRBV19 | TGTGCCGGGCTCCGGGACAGGCAAGAGACCCAGTACTTC | CAGLRDRQETQYF
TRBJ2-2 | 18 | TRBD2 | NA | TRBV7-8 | TGTGCCAGCAGCACGCGGACTAGCGGGCGCGCGAACACCGGGGAGCTGTTTTTT | CASSTRTSGRANTGELFF
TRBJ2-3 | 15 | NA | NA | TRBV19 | TGTGCCAGTAGTACGAGCGGGCCCAGCACAGATACGCAGTATTTT | CASSTSGPSTDTQYF
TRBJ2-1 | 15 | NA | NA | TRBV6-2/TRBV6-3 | TGTGCCAGCAGTTATCTGGGGGGCTCCTACAATGAGCAGTTCTTC | CASSYLGGSYNEQFF
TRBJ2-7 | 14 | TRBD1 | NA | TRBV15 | TGTGCCACCAGCATCGGACAGGGCGCCTACGAGCAGTACTTC | CATSIGQGAYEQYF
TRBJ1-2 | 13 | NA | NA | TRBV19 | TGTGCCAGTACCCCCGAACCAGACTATGGCTACACCTTC | CASTPEPDYGYTF
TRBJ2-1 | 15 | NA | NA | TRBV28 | TGTGCCAGCACCATATCCTCCGGGGCCTACAATGAGCAGTTCTTC | CASTISSGAYNEQFF
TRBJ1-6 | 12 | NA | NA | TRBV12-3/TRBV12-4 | TGTGCCAGCACTCGCGATAATTCACCCCTCCACTTT | CASTRDNSPLHF
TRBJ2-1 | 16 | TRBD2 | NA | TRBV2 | TGTGCCAGCACCGCGACTAGCGGGAGGGCCTTTAGGGAGCAGTTCTTC | CASTATSGRAFREQFF
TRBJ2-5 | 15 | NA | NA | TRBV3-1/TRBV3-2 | TGTGCCAGCAGCCAACCCGGGGGGGGACAGTGGGCCCAGTACTTC | CASSQPGGGQWAQYF
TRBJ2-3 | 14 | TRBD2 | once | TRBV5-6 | TGTGCCAGCCTGCCAGCGGGGTGGGCGGATACGCAGTATTTT | CASLPAGWADTQYF
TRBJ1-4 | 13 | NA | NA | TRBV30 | TGTGCCTGGAGTCCGACTGATGCGGAAAAACTGTTTTTT | CAWSPTDAEKLFF
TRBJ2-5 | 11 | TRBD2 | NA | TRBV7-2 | TGTGCCAGCAGCGACCAGGGAGGGCGGTACTTC | CASSDQGGRYF
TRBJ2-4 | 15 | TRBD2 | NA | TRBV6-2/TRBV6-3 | TGTGCCAGCAGTCGAGCGGGAGGGGCCAAAAACATTCAGTACTTC | CASSRAGGAKNIQYF
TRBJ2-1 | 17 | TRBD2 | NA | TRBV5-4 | TGTGCCAGCAGCCTCCTAGCGGGGAGAGGGTTTGTTAATGAGCAGTTCTTC | CASSLLAGRGFVNEQFF
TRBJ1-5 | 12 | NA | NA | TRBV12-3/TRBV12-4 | TGTGCCAGCAGTTCGGGTAATCAGCCCCAGCATTTT | CASSSGNQPQHF
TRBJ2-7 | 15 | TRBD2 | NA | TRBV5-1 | TGCGCCAGCAGCTTGGCTCCTAGCGGATTCTACGAGCAGTACTTC | CASSLAPSGFYEQYF
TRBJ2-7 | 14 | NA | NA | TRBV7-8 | TGTGCCAGCAGCTTGTCGAGCGCGGTTCGGGAGCAGTACTTC | CASSLSSAVREQYF
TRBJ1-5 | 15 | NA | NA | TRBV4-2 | TGTGCCAGCAGCCAAGAGCCGACAAACAATCAGCCCCAGCATTTT | CASSQEPTNNQPQHF
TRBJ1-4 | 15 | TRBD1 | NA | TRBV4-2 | TGTGCCAGCAGCCAACAGACAGGGGTTGGTGAAAAACTGTTTTTT | CASSQQTGVGEKLFF
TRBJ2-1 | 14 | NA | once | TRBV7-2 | TGTGCCAGCAGCCGTGTCCTTGCGAGCGGTGAGCAGTTCTTC | CASSRVLASGEQFF
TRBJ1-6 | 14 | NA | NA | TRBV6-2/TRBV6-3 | TGTGCCAGCAGTTACGGGGGCATCGGTTCACCCCTCCACTTT | CASSYGGIGSPLHF
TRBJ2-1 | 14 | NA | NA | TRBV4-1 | TGCGCCAGCAGCCATCCAGGGAAAGAGAATGAGCAGTTCTTC | CASSHPGKENEQFF
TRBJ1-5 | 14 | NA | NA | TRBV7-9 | TGTGCCAGCAGCTTAGTGGAGAGCAATCAGCCCCAGCATTTT | CASSLVESNQPQHF
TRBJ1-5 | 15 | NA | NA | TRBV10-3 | TGTGCCATCAGTGGCTTCGGGTCGGGGGATCAGCCCCAGCATTTT | CAISGFGSGDQPQHF
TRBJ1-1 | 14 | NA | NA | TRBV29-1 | TGCAGCGTTGAACGGGGCGCGGGGGACACTGAAGCTTTCTTT | CSVERGAGDTEAFF
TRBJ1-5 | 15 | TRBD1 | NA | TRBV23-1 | TGCGCCAGCAGTCAATCGGAACAGGGGGATCAGCCCCAGCATTTT | CASSQSEQGDQPQHF
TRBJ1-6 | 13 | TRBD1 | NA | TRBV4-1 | TGCGCCAGCAGCCAAACAGGGGGTTCACCCCTCCACTTT | CASSQTGGSPLHF
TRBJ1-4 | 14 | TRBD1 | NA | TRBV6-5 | TGTGCCAGCAGTCAAAAGCAGGGGGCCAGAAAACTGTTTTTT | CASSQKQGARKLFF
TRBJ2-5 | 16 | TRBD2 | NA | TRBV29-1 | TGCAGCGTTGAAGATCGGGTTTTAGCGGGAGTAGAGACCCAGTACTTC | CSVEDRVLAGVETQYF
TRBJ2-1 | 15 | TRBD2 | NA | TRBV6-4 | TGTGCCAGCAGTGTCCGAGCGGGAGGGCTCGATGAGCAGTTCTTC | CASSVRAGGLDEQFF
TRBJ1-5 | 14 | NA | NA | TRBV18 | TGTGCCAGCTCACCAGGACTTAGCAATCAGCCCCAGCATTTT | CASSPGLSNQPQHF
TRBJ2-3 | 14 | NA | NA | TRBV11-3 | TGTGCCAGCAGCCCCCACCGGGGTGCAGATACGCAGTATTTT | CASSPHRGADTQYF
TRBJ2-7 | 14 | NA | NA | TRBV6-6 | TGTGCCAGCAGCCTCGGAGGGGGCCTCTACGAGCAGTACTTC | CASSLGGGLYEQYF